Following are 23 T cell receptor beta chains from one sample sequenced in a study of T cell responses to AZD1222 COVID-19 vaccine (dated by TCRdb to about 2021). The time point label corresponds to: about 28 days (+/-7) after the second vaccine dose. Libraries were prepared through the immunoSEQ multiplex PCR assay. In TCRdb, the immuneACCESS table is reduced to in-frame sequences with V and J assigned. These tables do not hold every clone; where another copy was compared, an unresolved V gene accounts for under half, and the others remain unexplained. The sample has some 48,000 clones on record, 65% to 90% of them singletons. Jointly, the top ten make up around 6.5% of the sample. The source was peripheral blood, collected 28 days after the second AZD1222 dose. Every receptor here comes from an adult who received the AZD1222 COVID-19 vaccine.

The chain has TRBV24-1 and TRBJ2-7, with 8 nucleotides matching TRBD2. The CDR3 extends over 13 amino acids. Germline CDR1 and CDR2: KGHDR and SFDVKD. V lost 7 bases and J lost 3; bases outside the gene matches: 4. CDR3 bases: TGTGCCACCAGGAGCAGCGGGAGCTACGAGCAGTACTTC. Its protein is CATRSSGSYEQYF.

The chain recombines TRBV5-6 with TRBJ1-2, with 9 bases identical to TRBD1. V lost 4 bases and J lost 6; bases outside the gene matches: 10. This CDR3 has 15 residues. The germline CDR1 and CDR2 sequences are SGHDT and YYEEEE. CDR3 coding DNA: TGTGCCAGCAGCGAAGGGACAGGGTTCGGGAATGGCTACACCTTC. Translation: CASSEGTGFGNGYTF.

The chain links TRBV28 to TRBJ2-2; the D is unclear. Trimming shortened V by 5 bases and J by 0 bases, and 10 bases separated the two germline ends. The V gene's germline CDR1 is MDHEN and CDR2 SYDVKM. The CDR3 is made up of 15 amino acids. The DNA for the CDR3 is TGTGCCAGCAGTCGAGCGCGGACGAACACCGGGGAGCTGTTTTTT. This sequence encodes CASSRARTNTGELFF.

V gene TRBV10-3 combines with J gene TRBJ2-5; no firm D call. From germline, CDR1 is ENHRY and CDR2 SYGVKD. There are 13 residues in the CDR3. The germline V and J ends were trimmed by 3 bases and 4 bases, with 9 bases remaining between them. DNA for the CDR3: TGTGCCATCAGTGAATACTCGCGAGAGACCCAGTACTTC. Translating it yields CAISEYSRETQYF.

This chain links TRBV11-2 with TRBJ1-5; D ambiguous. The V gene lost 0 bases and the J gene lost 7 bases, with 7 bases spanning the gap. Looked up from germline, CDR1 is SGHAT and CDR2 is FQNNGV. The CDR3 loop spans 13 amino acids. CDR3 loop: CASSLESGQPQHF. The CDR3 DNA follows: TGTGCCAGCAGCTTAGAGTCGGGGCAGCCCCAGCATTTT.

This clone has just one count. The chain links TRBV7-9 to TRBJ1-2; D is perhaps TRBD1 (5 bases). V was shortened by 1 base and J by 3 bases, with 9 bases between the two germline ends. Germline V gene sequence: CDR1 SEHNR, CDR2 FQNEAQ (reference sequence). The length of the CDR3 is 14 residues. Here the CDR3 DNA reads TGTGCCAGCAGCTTAGACGGGGGGGACTATGGCTACACCTTC. Protein product: CASSLDGGDYGYTF. Together with reference TRBV7-9 and TRBJ1-2, the CDR3 gives the full variable domain: DTGVSQNPRHKITKRGQNVTFRCDPISEHNRLYWYRQTLGQGPEFLTYFQNEAQLEKSRLLSDRFSAERPKGSFSTLEIQRTEQGDSAMYLCASSLDGGDYGYTFGSGTRLTVV.

This clone showed up just once. V gene TRBV15 combines with J gene TRBJ2-7; 9 nucleotides line up with TRBD1. Trimming took 3 bases from V and 1 from J; bases not matched to a gene: 4. The CDR3 runs 15 residues. The germline V gene encodes CDR1 LNHNV and CDR2 YYDKDF (reference sequence). CDR3 bases: TGTGCCACCAGCAGTGGGGACAGGGCTTCCTACGAGCAGTACTTC. Protein product: CATSSGDRASYEQYF.

Turning to this clone: The junction does not match germline at one end; this may be a read error. This chain uses TRBV7-9 with TRBJ1-6; D is undetermined. The germline CDR1 and CDR2 sequences are SEHNR and FQNEAQ (reference sequence). The CDR3 consists of 12 residues. CDR3: CASSPGSLSFAF. The CDR3 DNA follows: TGTGCCAGCAGCCCGGGGTCCCTGAGTTTTGCGTTT. Drawing the rest from reference TRBV7-9 and TRBJ1-6, the complete variable domain is DTGVSQNPRHKITKRGQNVTFRCDPISEHNRLYWYRQTLGQGPEFLTYFQNEAQLEKSRLLSDRFSAERPKGSFSTLEIQRTEQGDSAMYLCASSPGSLSFAFGNGTRLTVT.

This rearrangement joins TRBV7-9 to TRBJ2-2; D uncertain. The germline V and J ends were trimmed by 1 base and 1 base, with 4 bases remaining between them. The CDR3 contains 14 residues. In germline, CDR1 is SEHNR, CDR2 FQNEAQ (reference sequence). CDR3 in amino acids: CASSLDRNTGELFF. The DNA for the CDR3 is TGTGCCAGCAGCTTAGATCGGAACACCGGGGAGCTGTTTTTT. The entire variable domain, with the rest obtained from reference TRBV7-9 and TRBJ2-2, is as follows: DTGVSQNPRHKITKRGQNVTFRCDPISEHNRLYWYRQTLGQGPEFLTYFQNEAQLEKSRLLSDRFSAERPKGSFSTLEIQRTEQGDSAMYLCASSLDRNTGELFFGEGSRLTVL.

This rearrangement joins TRBV27 to TRBJ2-3; tentatively, D is TRBD1 (5 bases). CDR1 MNHEY and CDR2 SMNVEV come from the germline V gene (reference sequence). Trimming stripped 3 bases from V and 0 bases from J, with 10 bases between. This CDR3 spans 15 amino acids. The CDR3 loop reads CASSLAGLSTDTQYF. CDR3 nucleotide sequence: TGTGCCAGCAGTTTGGCAGGGTTGAGCACAGATACGCAGTATTTT.

This chain joins TRBV29-1 and TRBJ2-3; TRBD2 agrees at 10 bases. The V and J ends lost 6 bases and 5 bases, in that order; junction bases with no gene match: 8. The length of the CDR3 is 14 residues. Looked up from germline, CDR1 is SQVTM and CDR2 is ANQGSEA. The CDR3 region has the DNA TGCAGCGTGGCCCTAGCGGGAGCCAGAGATACGCAGTATTTT. Translating it yields CSVALAGARDTQYF.

V gene TRBV15 combines with J gene TRBJ1-5, with 9 bases fitting TRBD1. This CDR3 spans 16 amino acids. V lost 1 base and J lost 5; bases outside the gene matches: 6. CDR1 is LNHNV, CDR2 YYDKDF, per germline (reference sequence). CDR3 protein: CATSRAFTGGHQPQHF. The CDR3, as DNA: TGTGCCACCAGCAGAGCCTTTACAGGGGGCCATCAGCCCCAGCATTTT. Full variable domain (remainder filled in from reference TRBV15 and TRBJ1-5): DAMVIQNPRYQVTQFGKPVTLSCSQTLNHNVMYWYQQKSSQAPKLLFHYYDKDFNNEADTPDNFQSRRPNTSFCFLDIRSPGLGDTAMYLCATSRAFTGGHQPQHFGDGTRLSIL.

V gene TRBV2 combines with J gene TRBJ1-2; possible D gene TRBD1, 5 bases. V was clipped by 1 base and J by 6 bases, with 9 bases between them. CDR1 is SNHLY and CDR2 is FYNNEI in the germline V gene. This CDR3 has 13 amino acids. The CDR3 DNA reads TGTGCCAGCAGTGAAGGGCGGGGGGATGGCTACACCTTC. It is translated as CASSEGRGDGYTF.

This clone has only one observation. The chain carries TRBV19 and TRBJ1-6, with a possible D match to TRBD1 (6 bases). V lost 4 bases and J 0 bases, leaving 16 bases between the germline ends. CDR3 length: 18 amino acids. CDR1 and CDR2 from the germline V gene are LNHDA and SQIVND (reference sequence). CDR3 in amino acids: CASSNRDTWSSYNSPLHF. The CDR3 DNA reads TGTGCCAGTAGTAACCGGGACACCTGGAGCTCCTATAATTCACCCCTCCACTTT.

J is TRBJ2-2 and V is TRBV12-5; 8 bases align to TRBD1. V lost 0 bases and J lost 1; bases outside the gene matches: 25. This CDR3 is built from 24 residues. Germline V gene sequence: CDR1 LGHNT, CDR2 FRNRAP. The CDR3 nucleotides read TGTGCTAGTGGTTTGGTATCCACCGAACGGACAGGGAAGAATGAGAGTGGGAACACCGGGGAGCTGTTTTTT. Protein sequence: CASGLVSTERTGKNESGNTGELFF.

The chain links TRBV11-2 to TRBJ2-1, with TRBD2 matching 10 bases. This CDR3 is built from 14 residues. After removal of 4 bases from V and 7 bases from J, the junction contained 4 bases not matched to a gene. The germline gives CDR1 SGHAT, CDR2 FQNNGV. The CDR3 sequence is CASSSGLARNEQFF. The CDR3 DNA follows: TGTGCCAGCAGCTCGGGACTAGCGCGAAATGAGCAGTTCTTC.

The rearrangement joins TRBV27 to TRBJ2-1; 8 bases are shared with TRBD1. Germline V gives CDR1 MNHEY, CDR2 SMNVEV (reference sequence). The CDR3 spans 13 residues. The ends lost 9 bases at V and 3 bases at J; junction bases unmatched: 4. The CDR3 bases are TGTGCCAGTAGACAGGGGCTCTACAATGAGCAGTTCTTC. It specifies CASRQGLYNEQFF.

The chain carries TRBV4-2 and TRBJ2-7, with 7 positions matching TRBD2. Germline V lookup: CDR1 LGHNA, CDR2 YNFKEQ. The junction had 3 bases not matched to a gene; V was cut back by 4 bases and J by 6 bases. This CDR3 has 12 amino acids. For the CDR3, the DNA is TGTGCCAGCAGCCTCCCGGGGGGCGAGCAGTACTTC. Translating gives CASSLPGGEQYF.

The chain links TRBV6-4 to TRBJ1-1; 11 positions agree with TRBD1. The CDR3 sequence is 14 residues long. Germline values: CDR1 MRHNA, CDR2 SNTAGT. J gave up 10 bases and V 3 bases, and 7 bases lay outside the gene matches. The CDR3 nucleotides are TGTGCCAGCAGTGATTGGGGACAGGGGGTAGGAGCTTTCTTT. As protein: CASSDWGQGVGAFF.

The V gene is TRBV11-1, the J gene TRBJ2-7; D is possibly TRBD1 or TRBD2 (5 bases each). CDR1 is SGHAT, CDR2 FQDESV, per germline (reference sequence). Trimming removed 4 bases at V and 0 bases at J, with 13 bases between. CDR3 length: 15 amino acids. The CDR3 sequence: CASSSTGTLSYEQYF. The DNA of the CDR3 is TGTGCCAGCAGCTCTACCGGGACCCTCTCCTACGAGCAGTACTTC.

The V call is TRBV3-1 (or the pseudogene TRBV3-2), the J call TRBJ1-2, with 11 bases that match TRBD1. Per germline, CDR1 LGHDT and CDR2 YNNKEL (reference sequence). CDR3 length: 17 residues. The ends lost 1 base at V and 0 bases at J; junction bases unmatched: 4. CDR3 sequence (DNA): TGTGCCAGCAGCCAAGCCGGGACAGGGGGACCTAACTATGGCTACACCTTC. Its translation is CASSQAGTGGPNYGYTF.

The CDR3 DNA is TGTGCCAGCGGAGGGCTGACAGGAACCGGGGAGCTGTTTTTT. It encodes CASGGLTGTGELFF. The chain combines TRBV14 with TRBJ2-2, with D perhaps given as TRBD1 or TRBD2 (6 bases each). Trimming pared 8 bases from V and 5 bases from J, leaving 15 bases between. Germline CDR1 SGHDN, CDR2 FVKESK. The CDR3 has 14 residues.

The chain uses TRBV7-9 and TRBJ1-2, with TRBD1 matching 10 bases. The CDR3 spans 16 residues. V lost 1 base, J lost 5 bases, and 7 bases stayed unmatched. The germline gives CDR1 SEHNR, CDR2 FQNEAQ (reference sequence). The CDR3 spells CASSLDWDRGSYGYTF. The CDR3 bases are TGTGCCAGCAGCTTAGACTGGGACAGGGGTTCTTATGGCTACACCTTC.